This is a list of T cell receptor beta chains from one sample in a study of blood T cell repertoires in COVID-19. Clones were read by immunoSEQ multiplex PCR, and TCRdb kept only the in-frame ones, dropping some. The sample holds 330,000 or so clones, roughly nine tenths seen once. Source material: peripheral blood. These receptors were obtained from a woman aged 55-70 years with COVID-19, enrolled during active disease. CDR3s include the opening cysteine and the closing phenylalanine or tryptophan. D genes are given only for firm matches. Part of the rows lack a size; the others show once, few, many or a class for expanded clones.

j_call clone_size v_call d_call cdr3_aa cdr3_nt
TRBJ2-1 . TRBV5-4 TRBD1 CASSPQGALYNEQFF TGTGCCAGCAGCCCACAGGGGGCATTATACAATGAGCAGTTCTTC
TRBJ2-1 . TRBV7-2 TRBD2 CASSFRTSGGAHEQFF TGTGCCAGCAGCTTCAGGACTAGCGGGGGGGCACATGAGCAGTTCTTC
TRBJ1-2 few TRBV4-2 . CASSPVEGSSGYTF TGTGCCAGCAGCCCAGTCGAGGGAAGTAGTGGCTACACCTTC
TRBJ1-5 . TRBV19 . CASSRVWVASNQPQHF TGTGCCAGTAGTAGGGTTTGGGTAGCGAGCAATCAGCCCCAGCATTTT
TRBJ1-3 few TRBV5-1 TRBD1 CASSAGQTTGNTIYF TGCGCCAGCAGCGCGGGACAGACTACTGGAAACACCATATATTTT
TRBJ1-2 . TRBV4-2 TRBD1 CASSQEGTGVGYGYTF TGTGCCAGCAGCCAAGAAGGGACAGGGGTGGGGTATGGCTACACCTTC
TRBJ1-1 . TRBV11-2 . CASSSVYTEAFF TGTGCCAGCAGCTCTGTTTACACTGAAGCTTTCTTT
TRBJ2-7 . TRBV6-1 TRBD2 CASSEVGRGAFYEQYF TGTGCCAGCAGTGAAGTCGGGCGGGGGGCCTTCTACGAGCAGTACTTC
TRBJ2-3 . TRBV11-2 . CASSLDMLGDTQYF TGTGCCAGCAGCTTAGATATGCTCGGGGATACGCAGTATTTT
TRBJ2-7 . TRBV7-2 TRBD2 CASSLSYSGGPFEQYF TGTGCCAGCAGCTTGAGTTATAGCGGGGGCCCTTTTGAGCAGTACTTC
TRBJ1-3 . TRBV7-9 . CASSLGSSSGNTIYF TGTGCCAGCAGCTTGGGCAGTAGCTCTGGAAACACCATATATTTT
TRBJ1-2 . TRBV6-5 . CASSLKISTVYGYTF TGTGCCAGCAGCCTTAAGATATCGACAGTCTATGGCTACACCTTC
TRBJ2-1 . TRBV18 . CASSPWGVFEDEQFF TGTGCCAGCTCACCATGGGGGGTATTCGAAGATGAGCAGTTCTTC
TRBJ1-5 . TRBV6-6 TRBD1 CASTLTGGWQPQHF TGTGCCAGCACCTTGACAGGGGGCTGGCAGCCCCAGCATTTT
TRBJ2-3 . TRBV11-2 TRBD2 CASSFTSGGADTQYF TGTGCCAGCAGCTTTACTAGCGGGGGGGCAGATACGCAGTATTTT
TRBJ2-3 . TRBV3-1/TRBV3-2 TRBD2 CASSRSGGSDTQYF TGTGCCAGCAGTCGTAGCGGGGGCTCAGATACGCAGTATTTT
TRBJ1-2 . TRBV18 TRBD1 CASSEGQGGYGYTF TGTGCCAGCTCAGAAGGACAGGGCGGATATGGCTACACCTTC
TRBJ2-3 . TRBV6-5 . CASSSPVGTDTQYF TGTGCCAGCAGCTCGCCGGTAGGCACAGATACGCAGTATTTT
TRBJ1-5 few TRBV6-1 . CASSEAWRGNQPQHF TGTGCCAGCAGTGAAGCTTGGAGGGGCAATCAGCCCCAGCATTTT
TRBJ2-2 . TRBV30 . CAWSPRGLPVAGELFF TGTGCCTGGAGTCCCCGGGGACTCCCTGTCGCCGGGGAGCTGTTTTTT
TRBJ1-2 . TRBV5-6 . CASSLRQGGGYTF TGTGCCAGCAGCTTGAGGCAGGGAGGTGGCTACACCTTC
TRBJ1-2 . TRBV2 . CASKGEANYGYTF TGTGCCAGCAAAGGGGAAGCCAACTATGGCTACACCTTC
TRBJ2-2 . TRBV6-5 TRBD2 CAIGGLAGPGELFF TGTGCCATCGGGGGACTAGCGGGGCCCGGGGAGCTGTTTTTT
TRBJ1-6 . TRBV5-6 . CASSLAAGEVSPLHF TGTGCCAGCAGCTTGGCGGCAGGGGAAGTCTCACCCCTCCACTTT
TRBJ2-3 . TRBV19 . CASSIKAGYASTDTQYF TGTGCCAGTAGTATAAAGGCCGGGTACGCTAGCACAGATACGCAGTATTTT
TRBJ2-2 . TRBV27 TRBD2 CASSLLRGGRYTGELFF TGTGCCAGCAGTTTATTGCGGGGGGGCCGGTACACCGGGGAGCTGTTTTTT
TRBJ2-2 . TRBV5-1 TRBD2 CASSVLAGANTGELFF TGCGCCAGCAGCGTACTAGCGGGGGCGAACACCGGGGAGCTGTTTTTT